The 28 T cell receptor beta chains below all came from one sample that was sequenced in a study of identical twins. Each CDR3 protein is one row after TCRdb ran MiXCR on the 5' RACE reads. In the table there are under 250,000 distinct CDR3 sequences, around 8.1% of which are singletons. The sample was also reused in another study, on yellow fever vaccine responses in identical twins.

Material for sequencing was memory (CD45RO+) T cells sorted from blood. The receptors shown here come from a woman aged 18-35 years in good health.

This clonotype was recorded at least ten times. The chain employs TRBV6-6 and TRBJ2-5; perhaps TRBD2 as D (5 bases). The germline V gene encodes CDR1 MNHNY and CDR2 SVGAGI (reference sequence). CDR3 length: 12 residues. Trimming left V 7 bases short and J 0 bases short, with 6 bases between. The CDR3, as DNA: TGTGCCAGCAAGGGAGACCAAGAGACCCAGTACTTC. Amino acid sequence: CASKGDQETQYF.

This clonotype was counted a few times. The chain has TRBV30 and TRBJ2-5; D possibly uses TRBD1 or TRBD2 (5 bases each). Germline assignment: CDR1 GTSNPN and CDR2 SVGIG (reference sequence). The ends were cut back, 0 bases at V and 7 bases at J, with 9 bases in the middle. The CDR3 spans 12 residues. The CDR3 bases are TGTGCCTGGAGTGTACGGGGCAGGACCCAGTACTTC. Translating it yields CAWSVRGRTQYF.

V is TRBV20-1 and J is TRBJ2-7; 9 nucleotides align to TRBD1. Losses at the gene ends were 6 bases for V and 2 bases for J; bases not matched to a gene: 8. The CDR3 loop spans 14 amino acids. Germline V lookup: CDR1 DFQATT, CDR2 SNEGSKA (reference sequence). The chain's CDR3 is CSAMGQGSPYEQYF. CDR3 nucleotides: TGCAGTGCGATGGGACAGGGCAGTCCCTACGAGCAGTACTTC.

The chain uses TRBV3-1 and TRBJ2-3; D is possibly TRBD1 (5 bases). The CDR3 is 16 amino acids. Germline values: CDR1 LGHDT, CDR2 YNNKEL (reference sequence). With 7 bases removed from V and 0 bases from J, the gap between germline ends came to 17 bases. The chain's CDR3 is CASNSQVGRSTDTQYF. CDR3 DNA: TGTGCCAGCAACTCGCAGGTGGGGCGCAGCACAGATACGCAGTATTTT.

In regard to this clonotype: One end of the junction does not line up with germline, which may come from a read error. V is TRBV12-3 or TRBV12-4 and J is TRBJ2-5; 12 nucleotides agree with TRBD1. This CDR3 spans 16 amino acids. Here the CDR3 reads CASSLAGTGGRETRYF. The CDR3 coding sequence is TGTGCCAGCAGTTTAGCTGGGACAGGGGGCAGAGAGACCCGGTACTTC.

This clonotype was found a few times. DNA of the CDR3: TGCAGTGCTAGTAGTAGACGTCACTCTGGAAACACCATATATTTT. It is translated as CSASSRRHSGNTIYF. The chain is built from TRBV20-1 and TRBJ1-3; no definite D call. Germline V gene sequence: CDR1 DFQATT, CDR2 SNEGSKA (reference sequence). V was shortened by 3 bases and J by 0 bases, with 12 bases between the two germline ends. This CDR3 spans 15 amino acids.

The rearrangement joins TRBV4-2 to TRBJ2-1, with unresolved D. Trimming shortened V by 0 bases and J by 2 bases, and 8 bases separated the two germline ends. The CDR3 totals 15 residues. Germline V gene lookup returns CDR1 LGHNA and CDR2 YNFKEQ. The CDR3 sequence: CASSQDVSAYNEQFF. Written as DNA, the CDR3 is TGTGCCAGCAGCCAAGATGTTTCGGCCTACAATGAGCAGTTCTTC.

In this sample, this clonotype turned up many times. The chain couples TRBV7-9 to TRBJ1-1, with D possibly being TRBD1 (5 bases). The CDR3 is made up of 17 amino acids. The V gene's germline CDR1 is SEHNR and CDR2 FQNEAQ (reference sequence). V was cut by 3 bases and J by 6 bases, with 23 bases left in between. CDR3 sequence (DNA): TGTGCCAGCAGCTTTGATCCACCTGGGGTGGGGGGGGCTGAAGCTTTCTTT. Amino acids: CASSFDPPGVGGAEAFF. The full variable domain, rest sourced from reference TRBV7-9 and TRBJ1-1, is DTGVSQNPRHKITKRGQNVTFRCDPISEHNRLYWYRQTLGQGPEFLTYFQNEAQLEKSRLLSDRFSAERPKGSFSTLEIQRTEQGDSAMYLCASSFDPPGVGGAEAFFGQGTRLTVV.

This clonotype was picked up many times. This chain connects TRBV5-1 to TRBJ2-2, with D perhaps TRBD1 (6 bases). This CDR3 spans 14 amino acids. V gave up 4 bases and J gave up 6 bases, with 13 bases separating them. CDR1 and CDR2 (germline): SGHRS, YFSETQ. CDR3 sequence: CASSQAGVAGELFF. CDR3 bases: TGCGCCAGCAGCCAGGCAGGGGTGGCCGGGGAGCTGTTTTTT.

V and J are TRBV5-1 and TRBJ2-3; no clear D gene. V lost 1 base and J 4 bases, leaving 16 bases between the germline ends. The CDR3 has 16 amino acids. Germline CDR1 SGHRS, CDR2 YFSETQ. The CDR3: CASSLTPNRVADTQYF. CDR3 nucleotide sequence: TGCGCCAGCAGCTTGACTCCAAATAGGGTGGCAGATACGCAGTATTTT. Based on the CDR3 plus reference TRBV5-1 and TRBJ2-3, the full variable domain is KAGVTQTPRYLIKTRGQQVTLSCSPISGHRSVSWYQQTPGQGLQFLFEYFSETQRNKGNFPGRFSGRQFSNSRSEMNVSTLELGDSALYLCASSLTPNRVADTQYFGPGTRLTVL.

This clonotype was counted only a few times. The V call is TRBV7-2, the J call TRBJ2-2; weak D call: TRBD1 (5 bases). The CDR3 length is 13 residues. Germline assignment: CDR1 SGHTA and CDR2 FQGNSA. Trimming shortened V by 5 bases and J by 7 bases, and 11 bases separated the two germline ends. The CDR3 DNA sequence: TGTGCCAGCAGCGAACAGGCGTACGGGGAGCTGTTTTTT. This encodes CASSEQAYGELFF.

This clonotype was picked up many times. The CDR3 loop is CASSGVSGNQPQHF. The CDR3 region has the DNA TGCGCCAGCAGCGGAGTGAGCGGCAATCAGCCCCAGCATTTT. The chain has TRBV4-1 and TRBJ1-5; D is unresolved. Germline loops: CDR1 MGHRA, CDR2 YSYEKL. The CDR3 is 14 residues long. The germline V and J ends were trimmed by 5 bases and 2 bases, with 10 bases remaining between them.

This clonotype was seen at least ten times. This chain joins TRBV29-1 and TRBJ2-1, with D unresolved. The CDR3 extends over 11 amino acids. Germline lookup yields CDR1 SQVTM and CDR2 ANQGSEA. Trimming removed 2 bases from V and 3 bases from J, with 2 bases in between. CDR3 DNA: TGCAGCGTTGAAAGCTACAATGAGCAGTTCTTC. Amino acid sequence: CSVESYNEQFF.

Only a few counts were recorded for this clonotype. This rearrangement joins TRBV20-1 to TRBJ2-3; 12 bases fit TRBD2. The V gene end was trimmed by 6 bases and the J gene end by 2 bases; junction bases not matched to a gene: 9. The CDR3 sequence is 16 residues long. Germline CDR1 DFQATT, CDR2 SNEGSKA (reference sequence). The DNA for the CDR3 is TGCAGTGCAACCGGGACTAGCGGGTCCCACACAGATACGCAGTATTTT. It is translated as CSATGTSGSHTDTQYF.

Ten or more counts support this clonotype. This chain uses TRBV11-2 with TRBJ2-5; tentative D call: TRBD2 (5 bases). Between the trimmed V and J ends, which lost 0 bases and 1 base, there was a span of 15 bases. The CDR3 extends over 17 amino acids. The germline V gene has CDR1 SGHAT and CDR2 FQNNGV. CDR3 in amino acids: CASSLDGLARAQETQYF. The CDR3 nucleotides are TGTGCCAGCAGCTTAGATGGGTTAGCGCGAGCCCAAGAGACCCAGTACTTC.

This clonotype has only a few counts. CDR3 region: CASSEAAGIGGNIQYF. CDR3 in DNA: TGTGCCAGCAGTGAAGCCGCGGGGATTGGGGGAAACATTCAGTACTTC. V gene TRBV6-1 combines with J gene TRBJ2-4; D perhaps matches TRBD2 (6 bases). The germline V and J ends were trimmed by 0 bases and 6 bases, with 15 bases remaining between them. This CDR3 is built from 16 residues. Germline CDR1 reads MNHNS; CDR2 reads SASEGT.

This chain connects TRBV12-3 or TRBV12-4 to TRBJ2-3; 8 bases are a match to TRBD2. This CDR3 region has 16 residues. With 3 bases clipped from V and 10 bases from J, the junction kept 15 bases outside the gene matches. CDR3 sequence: CASSFTPGLALQSQYF. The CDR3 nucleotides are TGTGCCAGCAGTTTTACCCCAGGACTAGCTTTACAGTCGCAGTATTTT.

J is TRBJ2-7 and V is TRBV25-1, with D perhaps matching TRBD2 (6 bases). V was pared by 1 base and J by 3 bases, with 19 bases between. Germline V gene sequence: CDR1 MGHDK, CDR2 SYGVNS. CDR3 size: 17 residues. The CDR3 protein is CASSESESSSGVYEQYF. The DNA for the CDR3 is TGTGCCAGCAGTGAATCAGAGTCGTCGTCGGGGGTCTACGAGCAGTACTTC.

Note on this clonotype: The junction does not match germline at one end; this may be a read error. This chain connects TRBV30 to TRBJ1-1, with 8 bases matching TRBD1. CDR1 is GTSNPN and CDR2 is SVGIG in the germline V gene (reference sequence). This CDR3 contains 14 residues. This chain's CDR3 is CAWVGRQGNAEAFF. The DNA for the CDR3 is TGTGCCTGGGTCGGACGACAGGGGAACGCTGAAGCTTTCTTT.

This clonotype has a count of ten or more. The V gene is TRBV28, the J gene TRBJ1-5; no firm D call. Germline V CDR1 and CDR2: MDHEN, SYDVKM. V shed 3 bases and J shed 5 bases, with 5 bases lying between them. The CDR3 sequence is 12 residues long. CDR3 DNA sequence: TGTGCCAGCAGTTTCCGGGATCAGCCCCAGCATTTT. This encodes CASSFRDQPQHF.

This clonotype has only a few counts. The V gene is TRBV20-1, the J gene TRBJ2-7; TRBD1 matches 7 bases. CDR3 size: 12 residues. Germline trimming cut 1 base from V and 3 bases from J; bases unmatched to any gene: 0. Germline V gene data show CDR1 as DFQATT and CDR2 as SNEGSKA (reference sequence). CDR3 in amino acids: CSARGDSYEQYF. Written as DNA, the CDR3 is TGCAGTGCTAGAGGGGACAGCTACGAGCAGTACTTC.

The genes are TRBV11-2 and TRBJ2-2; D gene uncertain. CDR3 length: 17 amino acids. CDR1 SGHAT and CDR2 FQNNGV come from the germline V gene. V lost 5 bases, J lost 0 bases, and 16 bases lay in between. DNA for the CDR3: TGTGCCAGCAGCCAGTCATTACCGACATCGAACACCGGGGAGCTGTTTTTT. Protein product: CASSQSLPTSNTGELFF.

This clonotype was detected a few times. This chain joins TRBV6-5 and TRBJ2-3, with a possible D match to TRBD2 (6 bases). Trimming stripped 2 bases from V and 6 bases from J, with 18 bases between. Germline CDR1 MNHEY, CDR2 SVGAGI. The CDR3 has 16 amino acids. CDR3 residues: CASSYGQGLGVDTQYF. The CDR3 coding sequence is TGTGCCAGCAGTTACGGTCAGGGACTGGGTGTTGATACGCAGTATTTT.

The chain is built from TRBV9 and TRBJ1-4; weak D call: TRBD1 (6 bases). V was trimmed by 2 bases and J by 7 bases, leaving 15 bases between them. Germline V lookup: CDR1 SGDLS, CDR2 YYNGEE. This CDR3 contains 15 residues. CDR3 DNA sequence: TGTGCCAGCAGCGTCGCAACAGGGAAGGGTGAAAAACTGTTTTTT. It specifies CASSVATGKGEKLFF.

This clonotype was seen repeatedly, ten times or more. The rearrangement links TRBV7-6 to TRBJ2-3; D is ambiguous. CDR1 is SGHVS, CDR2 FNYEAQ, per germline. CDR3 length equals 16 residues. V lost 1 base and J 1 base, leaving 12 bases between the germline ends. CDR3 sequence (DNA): TGTGCCAGCAGCTTAGGTGGTGGTTTTCGCACAGATACGCAGTATTTT. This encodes CASSLGGGFRTDTQYF.

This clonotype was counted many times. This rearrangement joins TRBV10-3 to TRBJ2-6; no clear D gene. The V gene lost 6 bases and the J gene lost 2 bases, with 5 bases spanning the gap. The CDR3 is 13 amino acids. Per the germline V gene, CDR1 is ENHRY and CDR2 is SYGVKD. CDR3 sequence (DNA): TGTGCCATCAGGGGCCCTGGGGCCAACGTCCTGACTTTC. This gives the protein CAIRGPGANVLTF.

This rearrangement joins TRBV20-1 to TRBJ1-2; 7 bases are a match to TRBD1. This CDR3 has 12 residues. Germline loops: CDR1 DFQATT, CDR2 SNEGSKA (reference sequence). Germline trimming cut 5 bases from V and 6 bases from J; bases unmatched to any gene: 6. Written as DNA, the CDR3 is TGCAGTGCTTCAATTACAGGGGATGGCTACACCTTC. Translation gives CSASITGDGYTF.

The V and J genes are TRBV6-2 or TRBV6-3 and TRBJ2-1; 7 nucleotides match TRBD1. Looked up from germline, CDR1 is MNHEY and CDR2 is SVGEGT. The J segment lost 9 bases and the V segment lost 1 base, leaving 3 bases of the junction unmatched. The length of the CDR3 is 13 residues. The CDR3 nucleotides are TGTGCCAGCAGTTACTGGCGACAGGGTGAGCAGTTCTTC. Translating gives CASSYWRQGEQFF.